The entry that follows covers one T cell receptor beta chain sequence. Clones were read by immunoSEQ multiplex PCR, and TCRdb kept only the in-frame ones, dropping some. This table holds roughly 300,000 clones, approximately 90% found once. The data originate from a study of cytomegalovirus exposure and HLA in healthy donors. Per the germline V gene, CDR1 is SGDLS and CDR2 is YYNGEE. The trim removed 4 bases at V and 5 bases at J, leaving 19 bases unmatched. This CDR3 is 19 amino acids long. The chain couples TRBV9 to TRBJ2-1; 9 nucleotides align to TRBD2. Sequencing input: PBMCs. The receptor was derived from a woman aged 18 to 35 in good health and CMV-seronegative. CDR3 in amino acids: CASSPIAGVWGGIDNEQFF. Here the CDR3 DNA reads TGTGCCAGCAGCCCGATAGCGGGAGTATGGGGGGGCATAGACAATGAGCAGTTCTTC.